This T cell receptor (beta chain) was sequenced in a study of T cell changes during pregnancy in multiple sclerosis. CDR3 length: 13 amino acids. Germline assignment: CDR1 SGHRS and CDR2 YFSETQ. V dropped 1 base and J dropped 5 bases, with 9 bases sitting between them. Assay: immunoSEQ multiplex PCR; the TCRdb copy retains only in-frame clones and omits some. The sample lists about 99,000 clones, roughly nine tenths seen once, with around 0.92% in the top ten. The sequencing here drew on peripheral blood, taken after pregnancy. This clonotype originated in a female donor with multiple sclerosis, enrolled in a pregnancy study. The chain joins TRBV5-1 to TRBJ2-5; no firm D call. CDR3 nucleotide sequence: TGCGCCAGCAGCTTGTACTACGGGGAGACCCAGTACTTC. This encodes CASSLYYGETQYF.